Shown below are 12 T cell receptor beta chains from a single sample sequenced in a study of shared clonotypes between healthy human individuals. Assay: immunoSEQ multiplex PCR; the TCRdb copy retains only in-frame clones and omits some. The sample lists about 2.4 million clones, roughly 93% occurring once. The sample taken for sequencing was naive CD4+ T cells from PBMCs. The sample's subset: CD45RA+ positively selected. The origin of the receptors is a man between 18 and 29 years old in good health. Some clones in this sample may be carry-over from other donors' samples.

The chain joins TRBV30 to TRBJ2-1; D is perhaps TRBD2 (5 bases). The CDR3 runs to 14 residues. In germline, CDR1 is GTSNPN, CDR2 SVGIG (reference sequence). V shed 0 bases and J shed 10 bases, with 16 bases lying between them. The chain's CDR3 is CAWSVLTRSGEQFF. In nucleotides, the CDR3 is TGTGCCTGGAGTGTATTAACTAGAAGTGGCGAGCAGTTCTTC.

This clone was observed a few times. The chain links TRBV9 to TRBJ1-1, with 7 bases lining up with TRBD1. V lost 1 base, J lost 7 bases, and 7 bases stayed unmatched. CDR3 length: 14 amino acids. Germline loops: CDR1 SGDLS, CDR2 YYNGEE. CDR3 loop: CASSVTGASVEAFF. The DNA of the CDR3 is TGTGCCAGCAGCGTAACAGGGGCCTCCGTTGAAGCTTTCTTT.

About this clone itself: The sample contains more than one DNA sequence encoding this CDR3. V and J are TRBV5-1 and TRBJ2-1, with a weak D call TRBD2 (6 bases). The CDR3 loop spans 14 amino acids. Trimming took 0 bases from V and 10 from J, leaving 14 bases between them. The germline V gene encodes CDR1 SGHRS and CDR2 YFSETQ. The CDR3 nucleotides are TGCGCCAGCAGCTTGGCGGGGACTGGGAAAGAGCAGTTCTTC. Protein product: CASSLAGTGKEQFF. The full variable domain, in which reference TRBV5-1 and TRBJ2-1 provide the parts outside the CDR3, is KAGVTQTPRYLIKTRGQQVTLSCSPISGHRSVSWYQQTPGQGLQFLFEYFSETQRNKGNFPGRFSGRQFSNSRSEMNVSTLELGDSALYLCASSLAGTGKEQFFGPGTRLTVL.

CDR3 sequence reads: CSVEAKGPGNEQFF. CDR3 nucleotides: TGCAGCGTTGAAGCGAAAGGGCCGGGGAATGAGCAGTTCTTC. The chain has TRBV29-1 and TRBJ2-1, with D tentatively TRBD2 (5 bases). The CDR3 covers 14 residues. V was clipped by 1 base and J by 7 bases, with 14 bases between them. From germline, CDR1 is SQVTM and CDR2 ANQGSEA.

This sequence joins TRBV12-5 and TRBJ1-1, with D maybe TRBD1 (5 bases). Trimming left V 3 bases short and J 3 bases short, with 17 bases between. Germline assignment: CDR1 LGHNT and CDR2 FRNRAP. The length of the CDR3 is 16 residues. Here the CDR3 DNA reads TGTGCTAGTGGTTTATCCAGGGTGGGAGCGGACACTGAAGCTTTCTTT. Amino acid sequence: CASGLSRVGADTEAFF.

The chain combines TRBV5-1 with TRBJ2-7; TRBD2 agrees at 7 bases. This CDR3 comprises 14 residues. Germline assignment: CDR1 SGHRS and CDR2 YFSETQ. V shed 0 bases and J 3 bases; nucleotides not matched to a gene: 3. CDR3 protein: CASSLASGVYEQYF. The CDR3 nucleotides are TGCGCCAGCAGCTTGGCTAGCGGCGTCTACGAGCAGTACTTC.

The sample holds one count of this clone. The V gene is TRBV7-9, the J gene TRBJ1-4; D is possibly TRBD1 (5 bases). V was pared by 4 bases and J by 8 bases, with 14 bases between. Germline values: CDR1 SEHNR, CDR2 FQNEAQ (reference sequence). The CDR3 consists of 14 residues. The CDR3 DNA follows: TGTGCCAGCAGCTACGGGACCAGGGAAGAAAAACTGTTTTTT. Its translation: CASSYGTREEKLFF. Full variable domain (remainder filled in from reference TRBV7-9 and TRBJ1-4): DTGVSQNPRHKITKRGQNVTFRCDPISEHNRLYWYRQTLGQGPEFLTYFQNEAQLEKSRLLSDRFSAERPKGSFSTLEIQRTEQGDSAMYLCASSYGTREEKLFFGSGTQLSVL.

The chain carries TRBV11-2 and TRBJ2-3; a weak D match, TRBD1 (6 bases). V lost 3 bases and J 0 bases, leaving 13 bases between the germline ends. Germline-derived CDR1 and CDR2 are SGHAT and FQNNGV. The CDR3 contains 16 residues. The CDR3 here is CASSFIQGTSTDTQYF. CDR3 nucleotide sequence: TGTGCCAGCAGCTTTATTCAGGGGACGAGCACAGATACGCAGTATTTT.

The genes are TRBV9 and TRBJ1-5; D not resolved. V was cut by 2 bases and J by 3 bases, with 12 bases left in between. The CDR3 consists of 15 residues. The germline V gene encodes CDR1 SGDLS and CDR2 YYNGEE. CDR3 sequence (DNA): TGTGCCAGCAGCGTTTCCGGGAGGACCAATCAGCCCCAGCATTTT. It codes for CASSVSGRTNQPQHF.

This chain joins TRBV25-1 and TRBJ2-7; TRBD2 matches 8 bases. Germline lookup yields CDR1 MGHDK and CDR2 SYGVNS. The CDR3 runs 16 residues. V was pared by 5 bases and J by 0 bases, with 9 bases of the junction left unmatched. The CDR3 sequence: CASSPGGGRSSYEQYF. The DNA for the CDR3 is TGTGCCAGCAGTCCGGGGGGGGGCCGAAGCTCCTACGAGCAGTACTTC.

This clone was observed once. Different DNA sequences within this sample yield the same CDR3. This chain uses TRBV11-1 with TRBJ2-7, with 7 bases fitting TRBD1. V lost 4 bases to trimming and J lost 4 bases; unmatched junction nucleotides: 1. Germline lookup yields CDR1 SGHAT and CDR2 FQDESV (reference sequence). This CDR3 comprises 12 residues. The CDR3 DNA is TGTGCCAGCAGCTCACAGGGGTACGAGCAGTACTTC. Protein: CASSSQGYEQYF.

The chain is built from TRBV5-1 and TRBJ2-5, with D perhaps given as TRBD1 or TRBD2 (10 bases each). This CDR3 comprises 18 residues. Trimming pared 3 bases from V and 5 bases from J, leaving 26 bases between. The V gene's germline CDR1 is SGHRS and CDR2 YFSETQ. CDR3 sequence: CASSSRDRGSGRSETQYF. Written as DNA, the CDR3 is TGCGCCAGCAGCTCCCGGGACAGGGGTAGCGGGAGGTCTGAGACCCAGTACTTC.